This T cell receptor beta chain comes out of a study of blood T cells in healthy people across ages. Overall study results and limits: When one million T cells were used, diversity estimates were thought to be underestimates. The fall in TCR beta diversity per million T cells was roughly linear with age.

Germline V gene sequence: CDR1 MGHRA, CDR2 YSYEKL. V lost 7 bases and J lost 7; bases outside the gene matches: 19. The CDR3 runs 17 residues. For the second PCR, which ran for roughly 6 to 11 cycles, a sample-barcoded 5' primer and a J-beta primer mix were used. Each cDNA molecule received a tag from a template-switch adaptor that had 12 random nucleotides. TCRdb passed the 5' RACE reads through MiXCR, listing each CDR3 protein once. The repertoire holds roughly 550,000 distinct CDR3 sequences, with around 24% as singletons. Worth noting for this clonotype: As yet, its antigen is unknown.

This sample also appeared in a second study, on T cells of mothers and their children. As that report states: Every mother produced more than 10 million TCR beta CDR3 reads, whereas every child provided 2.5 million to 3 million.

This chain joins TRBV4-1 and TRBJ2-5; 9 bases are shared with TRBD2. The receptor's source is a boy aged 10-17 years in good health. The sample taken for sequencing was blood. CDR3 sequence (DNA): TGCGCCAGCACTCCGGGACTAGCTCTCGACCCAGAGGCGACCCAGTACTTC. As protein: CASTPGLALDPEATQYF.